This T cell receptor beta chain was sequenced in a study of CD8 T cells in Susac syndrome. Reverse transcription used about 0.45 to 1 ug RNA and random hexamers. Across 54 Vbeta and 13 Jbeta, TCR beta CDR3 was amplified with immunoSEQ multiplex PCR. Via MiXCR, TCRdb re-called the immunoSEQ multiplex PCR reads, giving one row per CDR3 protein. The table records 150,000 to 200,000 distinct CDR3 sequences, around 95% of them present only once. The study sequenced TCR beta in blood CD8+ and CD4+ T cells. Healthy donors, matched for age and sex, constituted the control group. Negative isolation yielded CD4+ and CD8+ T cells, and FACS enriched TEMRA cells. The CDR3 spans 15 residues. Germline V CDR1 and CDR2: LNHDA, SQIVND (reference sequence). Trimming shortened V by 5 bases and J by 4 bases, and 15 bases separated the two germline ends.

The receptor comes from a human donor in good health. This chain joins TRBV19 and TRBJ1-5, with D possibly TRBD1 on 6 matching bases. The material sequenced was CD4+ T cells from PBMCs. The CDR3 DNA is TGTGCCAGTAGTGCGACAGGTCGGGGGAATCAGCCCCAGCATTTT. Translated, it gives CASSATGRGNQPQHF.